The 24 T cell receptor beta chains below all came from one sample that was sequenced in a study of radiotherapy plus CTLA-4 blockade in lung cancer. Generated by immunoSEQ multiplex PCR, the TCRdb table keeps only in-frame clones and is missing some. In the table there are 80,000 or so clones, about 78% of which are singletons. The sample in question was peripheral blood, obtained from a patient treated with radiotherapy plus ipilimumab. The source is a human donor with non-small cell lung cancer who had a partial response to radiotherapy plus ipilimumab. Some clones in this sample may be carry-over from other donors' samples.

V and J are TRBV6-5 and TRBJ2-5, with a possible D match to TRBD2 (5 bases). The CDR3 totals 15 residues. Germline assignment: CDR1 MNHEY and CDR2 SVGAGI. The V end lost 6 bases, the J end lost 0 bases, and 14 bases lay between the germline ends. CDR3 in DNA: TGTGCCAGCAGCCCCGAGCGGTTGAACCAAGAGACCCAGTACTTC. This gives the protein CASSPERLNQETQYF.

This clone was counted once. This sequence joins TRBV5-1 and TRBJ2-5; D not resolved. From germline, CDR1 is SGHRS and CDR2 YFSETQ. V was trimmed by 0 bases and J by 5 bases, leaving 11 bases between them. This CDR3 has 14 amino acids. CDR3 residues: CASSLGSSVETQYF. In DNA, the CDR3 is TGCGCCAGCAGCTTGGGTAGCAGTGTGGAGACCCAGTACTTC.

The genes are TRBV30 and TRBJ2-5; a possible D gene is TRBD2 (6 bases). Trimming removed 4 bases at V and 0 bases at J, with 18 bases between. The CDR3 is 16 amino acids. The germline gives CDR1 GTSNPN, CDR2 SVGIG (reference sequence). The CDR3 sequence is CAWTRRGLANQETQYF. The CDR3 nucleotides read TGTGCCTGGACCAGACGCGGGCTAGCGAACCAAGAGACCCAGTACTTC.

The V call is TRBV29-1, the J call TRBJ2-3; TRBD1 is a possible D gene (8 bases). CDR1 and CDR2 (germline): SQVTM, ANQGSEA. The length of the CDR3 is 14 residues. The germline V and J ends were trimmed by 3 bases and 2 bases, with 12 bases remaining between them. CDR3: CSVDTGGATDTQYF. The CDR3 DNA sequence: TGCAGCGTTGATACAGGGGGGGCCACAGATACGCAGTATTTT.

The gene calls are TRBV30 and TRBJ1-1; 7 bases align to TRBD1. CDR3 length equals 12 residues. Germline-derived CDR1 and CDR2 are GTSNPN and SVGIG (reference sequence). V trimming: 2 bases; J trimming: 10 bases; junction bases outside the gene matches: 7. The CDR3 protein is CAWSKTGWRAFF. DNA of the CDR3: TGTGCCTGGAGTAAGACAGGGTGGAGAGCTTTCTTT.

The chain links TRBV6-5 to TRBJ1-2; maybe TRBD1 (6 bases). Looked up from germline, CDR1 is MNHEY and CDR2 is SVGAGI. V lost 4 bases to trimming and J lost 8 bases, with 14 bases between them. The CDR3 contains 13 residues. The CDR3 region is CASSSPGDRGYTF. The CDR3 DNA is TGTGCCAGCAGTTCCCCAGGGGATCGAGGCTACACCTTC.

The table lists this clone with a few counts. The genes are TRBV14 and TRBJ1-6, with D maybe TRBD1 (5 bases). The CDR3 length is 16 residues. Trimming cost V 0 bases and J 6 bases, with 12 bases left between them. From germline, CDR1 is SGHDN and CDR2 FVKESK. CDR3 protein: CASSQDQGISNSPLHF. The CDR3 DNA is TGTGCCAGCAGCCAAGATCAGGGTATTTCTAATTCACCCCTCCACTTT. Looking up the rest from reference TRBV14 and TRBJ1-6 gives the full variable domain: EAGVTQFPSHSVIEKGQTVTLRCDPISGHDNLYWYRRVMGKEIKFLLHFVKESKQDESGMPNNRFLAERTGGTYSTLKVQPAELEDSGVYFCASSQDQGISNSPLHFGNGTRLTVT.

The gene calls are TRBV28 and TRBJ2-7, with 10 bases lining up with TRBD2. The germline V gene encodes CDR1 MDHEN and CDR2 SYDVKM. The CDR3 is 16 amino acids. V lost 5 bases to trimming and J lost 2 bases; unmatched junction nucleotides: 9. CDR3 sequence: CASSTAGGMAAYEQYF. Here the CDR3 DNA reads TGTGCCAGCAGTACAGCGGGAGGGATGGCGGCCTACGAGCAGTACTTC.

CDR3 amino acids: CASSLAGGADYGYTF. The CDR3 DNA reads TGTGCCAGCAGCTTAGCAGGGGGAGCGGACTATGGCTACACCTTC. The chain is built from TRBV7-2 and TRBJ1-2, with D possibly TRBD1 on 6 matching bases. Trimming left V 0 bases short and J 3 bases short, with 11 bases between. The CDR3 runs 15 residues. Germline CDR1 and CDR2: SGHTA and FQGNSA.

The J gene is TRBJ1-2, the V gene TRBV5-1; D not resolved. CDR3 size: 14 residues. Germline V gene sequence: CDR1 SGHRS, CDR2 YFSETQ. Trimming took off 0 bases at V and 7 bases at J, with 13 bases between the two ends. CDR3 coding DNA: TGCGCCAGCAGCTTGGGGCAGGTTTTTTCTGGCTACACCTTC. Encoded protein: CASSLGQVFSGYTF.

The rearrangement uses TRBV29-1 and TRBJ2-3; 7 nucleotides agree with TRBD2. CDR3 size: 15 residues. CDR1 and CDR2 (germline): SQVTM, ANQGSEA. V was pared by 5 bases and J by 1 base, with 9 bases of the junction left unmatched. CDR3 nucleotide sequence: TGCAGCGTTTCCGGGGGGAGTAGCGGCACAGATACGCAGTATTTT. This codes for CSVSGGSSGTDTQYF.

The J gene is TRBJ1-1, the V gene TRBV5-1; a weak D match, TRBD1 (5 bases). Deletions cut 6 bases from V and 6 bases from J, with 15 bases between. Per the germline V gene, CDR1 is SGHRS and CDR2 is YFSETQ. The CDR3 has 13 amino acids. CDR3 loop: CASKGAGMAEAFF. As DNA, the CDR3 is TGCGCCAGCAAAGGGGCAGGGATGGCTGAAGCTTTCTTT.

The chain recombines TRBV5-4 with TRBJ2-6; D gene ambiguous. The CDR3 sequence is 13 residues long. The V gene's germline CDR1 is SGHNT and CDR2 YYREEE (reference sequence). V lost 5 bases, J lost 1 base, and 4 bases lay in between. In nucleotides, the CDR3 is TGTGCCAGCAGGTCATCTGGGGCCAACGTCCTGACTTTC. Translation gives CASRSSGANVLTF.

The V call is TRBV4-3, the J call TRBJ2-3; TRBD1 agrees at 9 bases. The V gene end was trimmed by 0 bases and the J gene end by 4 bases; junction bases not matched to a gene: 2. This CDR3 is built from 15 residues. CDR1 is LGHNA and CDR2 is YSLEER in the germline V gene. The CDR3 DNA reads TGCGCCAGCAGCCAAGAAGGGACAGGGCCAGATACGCAGTATTTT. Its translation: CASSQEGTGPDTQYF.

This rearrangement joins TRBV7-9 to TRBJ2-5, with D unclear. The CDR3 contains 13 residues. V was cut by 5 bases and J by 5 bases, with 12 bases left in between. Germline V gives CDR1 SEHNR, CDR2 FQNEAQ (reference sequence). The CDR3 region has the DNA TGTGCCAGCAGCCCACAGAATGGGGAGACCCAGTACTTC. This sequence encodes CASSPQNGETQYF. Combining the CDR3 with reference TRBV7-9 and TRBJ2-5 gives the whole variable domain DTGVSQNPRHKITKRGQNVTFRCDPISEHNRLYWYRQTLGQGPEFLTYFQNEAQLEKSRLLSDRFSAERPKGSFSTLEIQRTEQGDSAMYLCASSPQNGETQYFGPGTRLLVL.

V gene TRBV19 combines with J gene TRBJ2-1; D gene ambiguous. Germline values: CDR1 LNHDA, CDR2 SQIVND (reference sequence). V was pared by 2 bases and J by 5 bases, with 13 bases between. The CDR3 runs to 15 residues. The CDR3 region has the DNA TGTGCCAGTAGTATATGGCAGAACGCCAACAATGAGCAGTTCTTC. Protein sequence: CASSIWQNANNEQFF. The variable domain in full, with the rest retrieved from reference TRBV19 and TRBJ2-1, is DGGITQSPKYLFRKEGQNVTLSCEQNLNHDAMYWYRQDPGQGLRLIYYSQIVNDFQKGDIAEGYSVSREKKESFPLTVTSAQKNPTAFYLCASSIWQNANNEQFFGPGTRLTVL.

The chain is built from TRBV30 and TRBJ2-7; D might be TRBD1 (6 bases). CDR3 length: 15 residues. Germline V gene lookup returns CDR1 GTSNPN and CDR2 SVGIG (reference sequence). The V gene lost 3 bases and the J gene lost 3 bases, with 18 bases spanning the gap. CDR3 protein: CAWRSTGPSVYEQYF. For the CDR3, the DNA is TGTGCCTGGAGATCGACAGGCCCCTCCGTCTACGAGCAGTACTTC.

The chain has TRBV28 and TRBJ1-5, with D hard to call. This CDR3 spans 13 amino acids. Trimming took 11 bases from V and 0 from J, leaving 11 bases between them. CDR1 and CDR2 from the germline V gene are MDHEN and SYDVKM. Here the CDR3 reads CAARENSNQPQHF. The CDR3 nucleotides read TGTGCCGCCCGGGAGAATAGCAATCAGCCCCAGCATTTT.

The rearrangement uses TRBV28 and TRBJ1-6; D remains ambiguous. CDR3 size: 14 residues. Trimming took 5 bases from V and 7 from J, leaving 12 bases between them. Germline V gene data show CDR1 as MDHEN and CDR2 as SYDVKM. Here the CDR3 reads CASSKPRENSPLHF. DNA for the CDR3: TGTGCCAGCAGTAAACCGAGAGAGAATTCACCCCTCCACTTT.

The chain links TRBV11-3 to TRBJ2-1, with a possible D match to TRBD2 (6 bases). Germline assignment: CDR1 SGHNT and CDR2 YENEEA. The V gene lost 0 bases and the J gene lost 3 bases, with 15 bases spanning the gap. This CDR3 spans 17 amino acids. The CDR3, as DNA: TGTGCCAGCAGCTTAGATGTCGGGGCGGGGTTCTACAATGAGCAGTTCTTC. It is translated as CASSLDVGAGFYNEQFF.

Concerning this clone: The same CDR3 is also encoded by other DNA sequences in this sample. The rearrangement uses TRBV30 and TRBJ2-3, with 13 bases aligning to TRBD2. Germline V gene lookup returns CDR1 GTSNPN and CDR2 SVGIG (reference sequence). The V gene end was trimmed by 5 bases and the J gene end by 6 bases; junction bases not matched to a gene: 5. CDR3 length: 14 residues. CDR3 amino acids: CAWLLAGGADTQYF. CDR3 coding DNA: TGTGCCTGGTTACTAGCGGGAGGGGCGGATACGCAGTATTTT. Full variable domain (missing parts from reference TRBV30 and TRBJ2-3): SQTIHQWPATLVQPVGSPLSLECTVEGTSNPNLYWYRQAAGRGLQLLFYSVGIGQISSEVPQNLSASRPQDRQFILSSKKLLLSDSGFYLCAWLLAGGADTQYFGPGTRLTVL.

This clone appeared a single time. The rearrangement uses TRBV4-2 and TRBJ1-2, with TRBD1 identical over 8 bases. With V trimmed by 0 bases and J by 8 bases, 8 bases remained unmatched. Germline CDR1 LGHNA, CDR2 YNFKEQ. The CDR3 loop spans 15 amino acids. CDR3 nucleotide sequence: TGTGCCAGCAGCCAAGAAGAGACAGGGGTGAGGGGCTACACCTTC. Protein: CASSQEETGVRGYTF.

The chain carries TRBV15 and TRBJ1-2, with 10 bases identical to TRBD1. Losses at the gene ends were 0 bases for V and 4 bases for J; bases not matched to a gene: 8. This CDR3 has 17 amino acids. From germline, CDR1 is LNHNV and CDR2 YYDKDF (reference sequence). In nucleotides, the CDR3 is TGTGCCACCAGCAGAGATCGGGGGGACAGGGGAGGCTATGGCTACACCTTC. Translated, it gives CATSRDRGDRGGYGYTF.

V is TRBV4-1 and J is TRBJ1-2; 7 bases agree with TRBD1. The CDR3 sequence is 14 residues long. Germline CDR1 MGHRA, CDR2 YSYEKL. Trimming removed 3 bases from V and 8 bases from J; junction bases left unmatched: 9. The DNA of the CDR3 is TGCGCCAGCAGCCACCCCGGACAGGCGAGGGGCTACACCTTC. Translated, it gives CASSHPGQARGYTF.